The present T cell receptor beta chain was sequenced within a study of blood T cell repertoires in COVID-19 (dated by TCRdb to 2019 to 2021). Regarding the complete study: The collaborator samples originated in the United States, Italy and Spain and spanned the acute and convalescent phases of COVID-19. The material from the prospective study consisted of cDNA or gDNA derived from T cells, B-cell-depleted T cells, or PBMCs. The dataset comprised deeply sampled blood TCRbeta repertoires from subjects exposed to, actively infected with, or recovered from COVID-19. The repertoires were released in a freely available public database meant as a resource for research on the immune response to SARS-CoV-2. Samples were obtained from the ongoing ImmuneRACE study (first 160 participants) and from some 1,200 subjects provided by 6 global collaborators. A de-identified subject ID, COVID-19 status, age in years and sex were almost always included in the sample metadata. Where available, HLA class I and class II types were taken from metadata supplied by the sample provider and were not determined by assay-based typing. Findings and caveats that apply to the study as a whole: The amount of clinical and demographic metadata varied by source and participant and was provided uncurated.

Trimming at the junction amounts to 4 bases on V and 5 bases on J, and the germline ends lie 15 bases apart. From cysteine to phenylalanine, the CDR3 is 14 amino acids long. Only the CDR3 DNA stays, 42 bases, in frame from base 1. CDR1 and CDR2 are read off the germline V gene as SGHRS and YFSETQ. With respect to this clone: No cognate antigen has been identified for it. Base qualities are not at hand, and no much larger clone is one base apart.

One collaborating source in Seattle enrolled patients while the patients were actively infected and followed the patients over time throughout the course of disease. Whole blood was collected in K2EDTA tubes by collaborating institutions according to the institutions' own protocols. Collaborator samples were shipped for TCRbeta analysis as frozen whole blood, isolated PBMCs, or DNA extracted from either sample type. TCRbeta CDR3 regions were amplified from genomic DNA by means of the immunoSEQ Assay, a bias-controlled multiplex PCR. The published analysis was carried out like this. The number of nucleated cells in each sample was estimated from the amplification of reference gene primers within the assay. To quantify the absolute abundance of each unique TCRbeta CDR3 rearrangement, sequence reads were collapsed and filtered. For each sample, productive Simpson clonality was calculated as the square root of Simpson's diversity index across productive rearrangements. The table was pulled from immuneACCESS by TCRdb, which kept in-frame rearrangements only. Such tables lose some clones; where checked, under half of the loss comes from unresolved V genes, and the rest has no known cause. V, J and clone size were drawn from that table, and D and trimming were deduced from the DNA. The table for this sample lists 430,000 or so clones; about 90% of them were counted only once. 0.8% to 1% of the sample belongs to the ten largest clones.

This TCR derives from a man aged 18 to 29 with COVID-19, enrolled during active disease. Material for sequencing was peripheral blood. The chain is assembled from TRBV5-1 and TRBJ2-5; TRBD1 is a possible D gene, resting on 5 matching bases. The CDR3 protein sequence reads: CASSQQQGGETQYF. The DNA is as follows: TGCGCCAGCAGCCAACAGCAGGGTGGGGAGACCCAGTACTTC.